Listed below are T cell receptor beta chains from one sample, sequenced in a study of a mutant IDH1 vaccine in newly diagnosed glioma. Measured with immunoSEQ multiplex PCR; TCRdb has only the in-frame clones, and not every one. Among 23,000 or so clones listed, 85% to 95% were seen once. This specimen was PBMCs, taken from a glioma patient treated with radiotherapy, temozolomide or both. The receptors here all came from a man in his forties with glioma. The conserved cysteine and the conserved F or W are not part of the CDR3 here. Only some rows state a clone size, as once, few, many or a class for expanded clones.

J | size | V | CDR3
TRBJ2-7 | once | TRBV7-9 | ASSFSIGQEGYEQY
TRBJ1-1 | - | TRBV11-3 | ASSPPAGWRGMNTEAF
TRBJ1-3 | - | TRBV30 | AWTMGGLGNTIY
TRBJ1-3 | - | TRBV27 | ASSSPDRRIY
TRBJ1-3 | - | TRBV10-3 | AIPGQGNTIY
TRBJ2-7 | - | TRBV4-3 | ASSQEVSLAGGSPYEQY
TRBJ1-1 | - | TRBV2 | ASRQVQNTEAF
TRBJ2-5 | - | TRBV6-6 | ASSSSTGAETQY
TRBJ2-5 | - | TRBV4-1 | ASSVGLGGRGGETQY
TRBJ2-2 | - | TRBV13 | ASSPGNTGELF